These 8 T cell receptor beta chains came from one sample sequenced in a study of OX40 agonist ivuxolimab in advanced cancers. TCRdb's table, derived via immunoSEQ multiplex PCR, lists solely in-frame clones and lacks some. The table shows more than 60,000 clones, with over 75% occurring only once. The sequencing here drew on CD4+ or CD8+ T cells sorted from blood, taken in a trial of the OX40 agonist ivuxolimab. The receptors stem from an adult with an advanced solid tumor such as melanoma, head and neck, liver or kidney cancer.

The V and J genes are TRBV6-5 and TRBJ2-1; TRBD1 agrees at 7 bases. This CDR3 comprises 13 residues. Trimming removed 5 bases from V and 7 bases from J; junction bases left unmatched: 5. Per germline, CDR1 MNHEY and CDR2 SVGAGI. The CDR3 nucleotides are TGTGCCAGCAGTGCCGGGACAGATAATGAGCAGTTCTTC. It codes for CASSAGTDNEQFF.

This rearrangement joins TRBV12-5 to TRBJ2-1; D not certain. This CDR3 has 13 amino acids. The V gene's germline CDR1 is LGHNT and CDR2 FRNRAP. Trimming took 1 base from V and 9 from J, leaving 10 bases between them. The CDR3, as DNA: TGTGCTAGTGGTTTGGGGATACTGGCTGAGCAGTTCTTC. This gives the protein CASGLGILAEQFF.

This chain connects TRBV27 to TRBJ2-7; 9 bases are shared with TRBD1. Germline CDR1 MNHEY, CDR2 SMNVEV (reference sequence). V gave up 5 bases and J gave up 7 bases; unmatched junction bases: 9. This CDR3 spans 14 amino acids. CDR3 sequence (DNA): TGTGCCAGCAGTGACAGGGGGGGTTTAATGGAGCAGTACTTC. Translating gives CASSDRGGLMEQYF.

The chain links TRBV7-9 to TRBJ2-3; D could derive from TRBD1 or TRBD2 (5 bases each). V dropped 3 bases and J dropped 3 bases, with 13 bases sitting between them. In germline, CDR1 is SEHNR, CDR2 FQNEAQ (reference sequence). This CDR3 is built from 15 residues. The CDR3 DNA reads TGTGCCAGCAGCTTGGGCGCCGGGGCGACAGATACGCAGTATTTT. It encodes CASSLGAGATDTQYF.

J is TRBJ1-6 and V is TRBV29-1, with TRBD1 as a possible D gene (6 bases). Trimming cost V 4 bases and J 6 bases, with 31 bases left between them. The CDR3 contains 20 residues. In germline, CDR1 is SQVTM, CDR2 ANQGSEA. The CDR3 nucleotides are TGCAGCGTTGGGCGGTCATCCGGGGGGGCTGCTGTCGGGGGTAATTCACCCCTCCACTTT. Its translation: CSVGRSSGGAAVGGNSPLHF. Combining the CDR3 with reference TRBV29-1 and TRBJ1-6 gives the whole variable domain SAVISQKPSRDICQRGTSLTIQCQVDSQVTMMFWYRQQPGQSLTLIATANQGSEATYESGFVIDKFPISRPNLTFSTLTVSNMSPEDSSIYLCSVGRSSGGAAVGGNSPLHFGNGTRLTVT.

The rearrangement uses TRBV7-8 and TRBJ2-3; TRBD2 matches at 7 bases. J was trimmed by 5 bases and V by 11 bases; bases with no gene match: 10. Germline CDR1 reads SGHVS; CDR2 reads FQNEAQ. This CDR3 is built from 13 residues. CDR3 DNA sequence: TGTGCCGGGGGGAGCGGCGGGGGAGATACGCAGTATTTT. This encodes CAGGSGGGDTQYF.

The rearrangement links TRBV29-1 to TRBJ2-1; no definite D call. V lost 2 bases and J lost 4, with 15 bases in between. CDR1 SQVTM and CDR2 ANQGSEA come from the germline V gene. The CDR3 has 15 residues. The DNA of the CDR3 is TGCAGCGTTGAAAAAAGCGCCATCCGGTACAATGAGCAGTTCTTC. This translates into CSVEKSAIRYNEQFF.

The J gene is TRBJ2-2, the V gene TRBV6-5; 8 bases are shared with TRBD1. The J segment lost 4 bases and the V segment lost 2 bases, leaving 3 bases of the junction unmatched. The CDR3 spans 15 residues. From germline, CDR1 is MNHEY and CDR2 SVGAGI. CDR3 DNA sequence: TGTGCCAGCAGTTACCGGGACAGGATCACCGGGGAGCTGTTTTTT. This codes for CASSYRDRITGELFF.